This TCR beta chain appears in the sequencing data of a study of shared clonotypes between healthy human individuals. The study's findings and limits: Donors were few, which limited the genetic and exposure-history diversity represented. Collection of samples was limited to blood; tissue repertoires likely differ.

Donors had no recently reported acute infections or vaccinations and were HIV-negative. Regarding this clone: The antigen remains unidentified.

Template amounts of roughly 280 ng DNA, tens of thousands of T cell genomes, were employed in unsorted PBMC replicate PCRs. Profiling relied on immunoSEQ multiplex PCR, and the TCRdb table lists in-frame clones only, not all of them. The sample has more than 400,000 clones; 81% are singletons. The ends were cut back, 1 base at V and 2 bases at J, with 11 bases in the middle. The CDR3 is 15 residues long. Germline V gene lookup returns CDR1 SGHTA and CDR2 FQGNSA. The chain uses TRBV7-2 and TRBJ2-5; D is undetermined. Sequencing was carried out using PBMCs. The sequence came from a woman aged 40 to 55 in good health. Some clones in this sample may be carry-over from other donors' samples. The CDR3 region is CASSLGATRQETQYF. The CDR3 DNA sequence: TGTGCCAGCAGCTTAGGTGCGACTCGTCAAGAGACCCAGTACTTC.